This paragraph covers one T cell receptor (beta chain) sequence. Per the original data handling: Reference gene primers were amplified, and this amplification served to estimate nucleated cell counts. Produced via immunoSEQ multiplex PCR; TCRdb's table is partial and in-frame only. That table supplies the V and J calls and clone size; D and trimming were determined from the DNA. The sample holds approximately 99,000 clones, 85% to 90% seen once. The data were obtained in a study of blood T cell repertoires in COVID-19. Study summary: Spain, Italy and the United States supplied samples that represented acute and convalescent COVID-19. PBMCs, B-cell-depleted T cells, or T cells provided the cDNA or gDNA that made up the material.

This CDR3 contains 21 residues. Per germline, CDR1 LNHDA and CDR2 SQIVND (reference sequence). Unmatched junction bases numbered 23, after V lost 5 bases and J lost 6 bases. Sequenced: peripheral blood. The origin of this receptor is a man over 45 with COVID-19, enrolled during active disease. The rearrangement joins TRBV19 to TRBJ2-2; 11 nucleotides match TRBD1. DNA of the CDR3: TGTGCCAGTAGTGACGGACAGGGGGCGTATAGAATGAGGGTTGTAGCCGGGGAGCTGTTTTTT. Its translation: CASSDGQGAYRMRVVAGELFF.